The rows below give T cell receptor beta chains drawn from one sample of a study of CD8 T cells in ankylosing spondylitis. TCRdb independently ran MiXCR on the 5' RACE reads; one entry per CDR3 protein. The table has just over 300,000 distinct CDR3 sequences, less than 25% seen once. Sequencing was carried out using blood, either unsorted or a sorted T cell fraction (not recorded which). The receptors come from a female donor with ankylosing spondylitis or in good health (not recorded which). CDR3s include the opening cysteine and the closing phenylalanine or tryptophan. The order of the fields is J gene, V gene, D gene, clone size, CDR3 protein, CDR3 DNA. The D gene is left open where the match is weak. Only part of the rows carry a size: once, few, many, or a class if the clone is expanded.

>TRBJ2-7|TRBV2|NA|few
CASRRGASHEQYF
TGTGCCAGCCGGCGGGGAGCCTCCCACGAGCAGTACTTC
>TRBJ2-2|TRBV24-1|NA|NA
CATRPPTGELFF
TGTGCCACCAGACCCCCCACAGGGGAGCTGTTTTTT
>TRBJ2-6|TRBV4-3|NA|NA
CASSEGTLANVLTF
TGCGCCAGCAGCGAGGGGACGTTGGCCAACGTCCTGACTTTC
>TRBJ1-2|TRBV24-1|NA|NA
CATSAAGNYGYTF
TGTGCCACCAGTGCGGCAGGGAACTATGGCTACACCTTC
>TRBJ2-1|TRBV12-3/TRBV12-4|TRBD1|few
CASTTGEYHNEQFF
TGTGCCAGCACCACAGGGGAGTACCACAATGAGCAGTTCTTC
>TRBJ2-7|TRBV6-5|NA|few
CASSSQFEQYF
TGTGCCAGCAGTTCCCAGTTCGAGCAGTACTTC
>TRBJ1-3|TRBV7-9|NA|NA
CASSLPGSGNTIYF
TGTGCCAGCAGCTTACCAGGGAGTGGAAACACCATATATTTT
>TRBJ2-1|TRBV19|NA|NA
CASMGTSAYNEQFF
TGTGCCAGTATGGGAACTTCCGCCTACAATGAGCAGTTCTTC
>TRBJ2-1|TRBV6-1|TRBD1|many
CASNSNRGYNEQFF
TGTGCCAGCAACTCCAACAGGGGTTACAATGAGCAGTTCTTC
>TRBJ2-3|TRBV20-1|NA|NA
CSARVMGANTDTQYF
TGCAGTGCTAGAGTAATGGGGGCCAACACAGATACGCAGTATTTT
>TRBJ2-7|TRBV12-3/TRBV12-4|TRBD2|NA
CASSFGRTLTYEQYF
TGTGCCAGCAGTTTCGGGAGGACATTGACCTACGAGCAGTACTTC
>TRBJ2-7|TRBV6-6|TRBD2|NA
CATLLAVSYEQYF
TGTGCCACCCTTCTAGCGGTTTCCTACGAGCAGTACTTC
>TRBJ1-2|TRBV28|TRBD1|few
CASHTGGMGYGYTF
TGTGCCAGCCACACAGGGGGCATGGGCTATGGCTACACCTTC
>TRBJ2-7|TRBV7-2|TRBD2|NA
CASSFGLAESYEQYF
TGTGCCAGCAGCTTCGGACTAGCGGAATCCTACGAGCAGTACTTC
>TRBJ1-1|TRBV19|NA|few
CASSIPRAPEAFF
TGTGCCAGTAGTATTCCGCGGGCTCCTGAAGCTTTCTTT
>TRBJ2-3|TRBV24-1|TRBD2|NA
CATSLGLQPSTDTQYF
TGTGCCACCAGCTTGGGACTACAACCTAGCACAGATACGCAGTATTTT
>TRBJ1-5|TRBV13|TRBD1|many
CASSLGGGDQPQHF
TGTGCCAGCAGCTTAGGAGGGGGCGATCAGCCCCAGCATTTT
>TRBJ2-3|TRBV20-1|NA|few
CSARGSGTDTQYF
TGCAGTGCTAGGGGTAGCGGCACAGATACGCAGTATTTT
>TRBJ1-2|TRBV10-3|NA|NA
CAISEGKGDSRYTF
TGTGCCATCAGTGAAGGGAAGGGAGACTCCCGCTACACCTTC
>TRBJ1-4|TRBV6-2/TRBV6-3|NA|NA
CASGGVRSSGSEKLFF
TGTGCCAGCGGAGGGGTTCGATCATCGGGGAGTGAAAAACTGTTTTTT
>TRBJ1-2|TRBV7-2|NA|NA
CATGKGGGRNYGYTF
TGTGCCACCGGAAAAGGGGGGGGTCGGAACTATGGCTACACCTTC
>TRBJ2-5|TRBV2|NA|once
CASTSLQETQYF
TGTGCCAGCACCTCGCTTCAAGAGACCCAGTACTTC
>TRBJ2-1|TRBV28|NA|NA
CASSSPGLGSYNEQFF
TGTGCCAGCAGTTCCCCCGGTCTAGGGTCCTACAATGAGCAGTTCTTC
>TRBJ2-3|TRBV4-3|NA|NA
CASSQDSTDTQYF
TGCGCCAGCAGCCAAGACTCAACAGATACGCAGTATTTT
>TRBJ2-7|TRBV12-3/TRBV12-4|TRBD1|NA
CASSYGTGVYEQYF
TGTGCCAGCAGTTACGGGACAGGGGTCTACGAGCAGTACTTC
>TRBJ1-2|TRBV5-5|NA|few
CASSLDSRAYGYTF
TGTGCCAGCAGCTTGGATTCCAGGGCCTATGGCTACACCTTC
>TRBJ1-5|TRBV20-1|NA|many
CSASWGSNQPQHF
TGCAGTGCTAGTTGGGGGAGCAATCAGCCCCAGCATTTT
>TRBJ2-7|TRBV2|NA|few
CASSKDFDEQYF
TGTGCCAGCAGTAAGGATTTCGACGAGCAGTACTTC
>TRBJ2-5|TRBV6-2/TRBV6-3|NA|NA
CASSRTGETQYF
TGTGCCAGCAGTCGTACAGGAGAGACCCAGTACTTC